A single sample gave rise to the 21 T cell receptor beta chains below, sequenced in a study of blood T cell repertoires in COVID-19. TCRdb keeps only in-frame clones here, not all; method: immunoSEQ multiplex PCR. The sample has fewer than 250,000 clones; over 75% are singletons. The specimen sequenced was peripheral blood. The receptor source for this set is a woman in her fifties or sixties with acute or convalescent COVID-19.

This clone was counted a few times. This chain uses TRBV7-2 with TRBJ2-7, with 7 bases identical to TRBD2. Germline CDR1 reads SGHTA; CDR2 reads FQGNSA. CDR3 length equals 17 residues. V lost 4 bases and J lost 4; bases outside the gene matches: 16. The CDR3, as DNA: TGTGCCAGCAGCTCCCCCCCCTACTATGCGGGAGAGTACGAGCAGTACTTC. Protein: CASSSPPYYAGEYEQYF.

This chain uses TRBV5-1 with TRBJ2-3; 9 bases map to TRBD2. The V gene end was trimmed by 0 bases and the J gene end by 2 bases; junction bases not matched to a gene: 7. From germline, CDR1 is SGHRS and CDR2 YFSETQ. CDR3 length: 17 residues. As DNA, the CDR3 is TGCGCCAGCAGCTTGGCCGGTAGCGGGGGTTACACAGATACGCAGTATTTT. Translating gives CASSLAGSGGYTDTQYF.

The rearrangement uses TRBV9 and TRBJ1-1; D might be TRBD1 (6 bases). The CDR3 runs to 14 residues. Between the trimmed V and J ends, which lost 3 bases and 1 base, there was a span of 10 bases. Germline CDR1 reads SGDLS; CDR2 reads YYNGEE. The CDR3 protein is CASSARQANTEAFF. The CDR3 DNA reads as TGTGCCAGCAGCGCCCGACAGGCGAACACTGAAGCTTTCTTT.

The chain links TRBV3-1 (or the pseudogene TRBV3-2) to TRBJ2-5; a possible D gene is TRBD1 (6 bases). Germline assignment: CDR1 LGHDT and CDR2 YNNKEL (reference sequence). CDR3 length: 16 residues. V lost 1 base, J lost 7 bases, and 19 bases lay in between. The CDR3 region is CASSQGPRGQSGTQYF. The CDR3 nucleotides are TGTGCCAGCAGCCAAGGCCCAAGGGGACAAAGCGGGACCCAGTACTTC.

This clone has just a few counts. Here the CDR3 reads CASSYNRRGGYGYTF. The CDR3 nucleotides read TGTGCCAGCAGTTACAACCGCAGGGGCGGCTATGGCTACACCTTC. The chain joins TRBV6-5 to TRBJ1-2, with TRBD1 as a possible D gene (6 bases). The CDR3 length is 15 residues. Germline V gene sequence: CDR1 MNHEY, CDR2 SVGAGI. Trimming cost V 2 bases and J 4 bases, with 14 bases left between them.

CDR3 loop: CASNRAQNTEAFF. CDR3 DNA sequence: TGCGCCAGCAACAGGGCACAGAACACTGAAGCTTTCTTT. The V call is TRBV5-1, the J call TRBJ1-1; perhaps TRBD1 as D (6 bases). The length of the CDR3 is 13 residues. Germline V gene lookup returns CDR1 SGHRS and CDR2 YFSETQ. Trimming left V 6 bases short and J 1 base short, with 10 bases between.

V usage is TRBV5-5 and J usage is TRBJ2-7; D is possibly TRBD2 (6 bases). The CDR3 covers 13 residues. Per the germline V gene, CDR1 is SGHKS and CDR2 is YYEKEE (reference sequence). V was pared by 2 bases and J by 7 bases, with 13 bases between. The CDR3 nucleotides are TGTGCCAGCAGCTTAGGCGGGATGGATGAGCAGTACTTC. The encoded protein is CASSLGGMDEQYF.

This clone was counted between two and nine times. This chain links TRBV9 with TRBJ2-7, with D unclear. Trimming took 0 bases from V and 3 from J, leaving 4 bases between them. CDR1 and CDR2 from the germline V gene are SGDLS and YYNGEE. CDR3 size: 12 residues. The CDR3 here is CASSVDGYEQYF. CDR3 in DNA: TGTGCCAGCAGCGTAGACGGCTACGAGCAGTACTTC.

The chain combines TRBV6-2 or TRBV6-3 with TRBJ1-5; D gene unclear. The CDR3 is made up of 14 amino acids. CDR1 is MNHEY, CDR2 SVGEGT, per germline. Trimming removed 4 bases from V and 0 bases from J, with 7 bases in between. The CDR3 here is CASSFHGSNQPQHF. For the CDR3, the DNA is TGTGCCAGCAGTTTTCACGGTAGCAATCAGCCCCAGCATTTT.

The genes are TRBV19 and TRBJ2-1, with D possibly TRBD2 on 5 matching bases. Between the trimmed V and J ends, which lost 3 bases and 7 bases, there was a span of 10 bases. Germline CDR1 and CDR2: LNHDA and SQIVND (reference sequence). The CDR3 length is 13 residues. The DNA of the CDR3 is TGTGCCAGTAGTATGGGTCCGGGGAATGAGCAGTTCTTC. Protein sequence: CASSMGPGNEQFF.

V and J are TRBV6-4 and TRBJ1-5; perhaps TRBD1 as D (6 bases). The length of the CDR3 is 13 residues. Germline values: CDR1 MRHNA, CDR2 SNTAGT. V lost 4 bases and J lost 7, with 11 bases in between. The CDR3: CASSGAQGQPQHF. The CDR3 DNA reads as TGTGCCAGCAGTGGGGCACAGGGCCAGCCCCAGCATTTT.

The chain recombines TRBV18 with TRBJ2-7; a weak D match, TRBD1 (6 bases). V was clipped by 3 bases and J by 5 bases, with 14 bases between them. The CDR3 extends over 14 amino acids. Germline V gene data show CDR1 as KGHSH and CDR2 as LQKENI. The CDR3 spells CASSPFTGSHEQYF. DNA of the CDR3: TGTGCCAGCTCACCCTTCACAGGGTCCCACGAGCAGTACTTC.

The chain has TRBV28 and TRBJ2-5; TRBD1 is a possible D gene (6 bases). The ends were cut back, 8 bases at V and 5 bases at J, with 15 bases in the middle. This CDR3 is 13 amino acids long. In germline, CDR1 is MDHEN, CDR2 SYDVKM. The CDR3 here is CASSVQGWETQYF. In nucleotides, the CDR3 is TGTGCCAGCTCTGTTCAGGGGTGGGAGACCCAGTACTTC.

The genes are TRBV5-6 and TRBJ1-5; TRBD1 is a possible D gene (6 bases). Trimming removed 1 base from V and 1 base from J, with 12 bases in between. Germline lookup yields CDR1 SGHDT and CDR2 YYEEEE. The CDR3 length is 16 residues. For the CDR3, the DNA is TGTGCCAGCAGCTTGCAGGGGCTGGGGAGCAATCAGCCCCAGCATTTT. This sequence encodes CASSLQGLGSNQPQHF.

Turning to this clone: The sample contains more than one DNA sequence encoding this CDR3. The V and J genes are TRBV7-2 and TRBJ2-3; no reliable D call. This CDR3 comprises 13 residues. CDR1 and CDR2 (germline): SGHTA, FQGNSA. The ends were cut back, 3 bases at V and 3 bases at J, with 7 bases in the middle. CDR3 sequence reads: CASSLSLTDTQYF. CDR3 nucleotide sequence: TGTGCCAGCAGCTTGAGTTTAACAGATACGCAGTATTTT.

This chain links TRBV3-1 (or the pseudogene TRBV3-2) with TRBJ1-2; a possible D gene is TRBD1 (6 bases). The CDR3 runs 14 residues. The germline V gene encodes CDR1 LGHDT and CDR2 YNNKEL (reference sequence). Trimming pared 1 base from V and 3 bases from J, leaving 9 bases between. In DNA form, the CDR3 reads TGTGCCAGCAGCCAAGCAGGGGCTCACTATGGCTACACCTTC. Translating gives CASSQAGAHYGYTF.

This clone has just one count. The rearrangement joins TRBV11-3 to TRBJ2-1; TRBD2 might be the D (6 bases). This CDR3 spans 14 amino acids. V shed 6 bases and J shed 4 bases, with 13 bases lying between them. Germline lookup yields CDR1 SGHNT and CDR2 YENEEA. The CDR3 DNA reads TGTGCCAGCAGTCCGGGAGCCCCATACAATGAGCAGTTCTTC. Translation gives CASSPGAPYNEQFF. Drawing the rest from reference TRBV11-3 and TRBJ2-1, the complete variable domain is EAGVVQSPRYKIIEKKQPVAFWCNPISGHNTLYWYLQNLGQGPELLIRYENEEAVDDSQLPKDRFSAERLKGVDSTLKIQPAELGDSAVYLCASSPGAPYNEQFFGPGTRLTVL.

The chain has TRBV10-3 and TRBJ2-2; 11 bases agree with TRBD2. Germline CDR1 is ENHRY and CDR2 is SYGVKD. After removal of 6 bases from V and 2 bases from J, the junction contained 8 bases not matched to a gene. This CDR3 region has 17 residues. This CDR3 is CAISSLGLAVNTGELFF. CDR3 bases: TGTGCCATCAGCTCCTTGGGACTAGCGGTCAACACCGGGGAGCTGTTTTTT.

In this sample, this clone turned up once. This chain joins TRBV29-1 and TRBJ1-1; D is undetermined. The CDR3 has 14 amino acids. V was clipped by 5 bases and J by 5 bases, with 18 bases between them. The V gene's germline CDR1 is SQVTM and CDR2 ANQGSEA. The CDR3 nucleotides read TGCAGCGTTCGGGAGAAACCCCTGGAGACTGAAGCTTTCTTT. It is translated as CSVREKPLETEAFF.

This clone was counted between two and nine times. For the CDR3, the DNA is TGTGCCAGCAGTTTACAGGGGAACACTGAAGCTTTCTTT. Protein: CASSLQGNTEAFF. The J gene is TRBJ1-1, the V gene TRBV3-1 (or the pseudogene TRBV3-2); D might be TRBD1 (6 bases). V lost 6 bases and J lost 1, with 9 bases in between. The CDR3 is 13 amino acids. Germline V gene lookup returns CDR1 LGHDT and CDR2 YNNKEL (reference sequence).

J is TRBJ2-7 and V is TRBV5-1; D unresolved. This CDR3 is built from 13 residues. V dropped 2 bases and J dropped 2 bases, with 8 bases sitting between them. Looked up from germline, CDR1 is SGHRS and CDR2 is YFSETQ. In nucleotides, the CDR3 is TGCGCCAGCAGCTTCGGCGGAACCTACGAGCAGTACTTC. It codes for CASSFGGTYEQYF.